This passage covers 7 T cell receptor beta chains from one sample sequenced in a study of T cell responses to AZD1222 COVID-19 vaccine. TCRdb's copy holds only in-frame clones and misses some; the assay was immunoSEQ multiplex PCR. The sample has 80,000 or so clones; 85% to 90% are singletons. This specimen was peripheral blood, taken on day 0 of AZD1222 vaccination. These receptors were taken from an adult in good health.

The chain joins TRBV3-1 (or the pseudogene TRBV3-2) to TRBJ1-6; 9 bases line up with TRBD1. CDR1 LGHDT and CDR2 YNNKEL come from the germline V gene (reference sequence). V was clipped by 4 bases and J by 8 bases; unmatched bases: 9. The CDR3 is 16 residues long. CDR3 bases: TGTGCCAGCAGCCCTACGGGACAGGGAAAAGATTCACCCCTCCACTTT. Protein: CASSPTGQGKDSPLHF.

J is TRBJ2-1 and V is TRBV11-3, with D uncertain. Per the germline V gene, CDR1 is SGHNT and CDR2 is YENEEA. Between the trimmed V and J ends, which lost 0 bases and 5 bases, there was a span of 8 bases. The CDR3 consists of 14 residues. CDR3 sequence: CASSLDTVNNEQFF. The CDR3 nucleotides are TGTGCCAGCAGCTTAGACACGGTCAACAATGAGCAGTTCTTC. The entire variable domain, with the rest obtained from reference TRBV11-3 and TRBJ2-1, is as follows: EAGVVQSPRYKIIEKKQPVAFWCNPISGHNTLYWYLQNLGQGPELLIRYENEEAVDDSQLPKDRFSAERLKGVDSTLKIQPAELGDSAVYLCASSLDTVNNEQFFGPGTRLTVL.

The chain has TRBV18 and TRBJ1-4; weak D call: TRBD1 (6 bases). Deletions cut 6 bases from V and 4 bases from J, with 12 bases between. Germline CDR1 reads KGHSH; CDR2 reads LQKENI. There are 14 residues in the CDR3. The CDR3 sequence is CASSLTGNNEKLFF. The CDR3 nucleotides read TGTGCCAGCTCTCTTACAGGGAATAATGAAAAACTGTTTTTT.

The CDR3 DNA is TGCGCCAGCAGCCCCCAGGAGGGGGACTATGGCTACACCTTC. Protein: CASSPQEGDYGYTF. V and J are TRBV5-1 and TRBJ1-2, with D possibly being TRBD1 (6 bases). The V gene lost 4 bases and the J gene lost 3 bases, with 13 bases spanning the gap. Germline values: CDR1 SGHRS, CDR2 YFSETQ. The CDR3 sequence is 14 residues long. The full variable domain, completed using reference TRBV5-1 and TRBJ1-2, is KAGVTQTPRYLIKTRGQQVTLSCSPISGHRSVSWYQQTPGQGLQFLFEYFSETQRNKGNFPGRFSGRQFSNSRSEMNVSTLELGDSALYLCASSPQEGDYGYTFGSGTRLTVV.

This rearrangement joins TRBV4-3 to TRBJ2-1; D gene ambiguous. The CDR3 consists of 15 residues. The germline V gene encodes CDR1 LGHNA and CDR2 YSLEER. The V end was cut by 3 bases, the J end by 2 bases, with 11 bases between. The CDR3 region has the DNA TGCGCCAGCAGCCAGGAACGGGCGGCCTACAATGAGCAGTTCTTC. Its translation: CASSQERAAYNEQFF.

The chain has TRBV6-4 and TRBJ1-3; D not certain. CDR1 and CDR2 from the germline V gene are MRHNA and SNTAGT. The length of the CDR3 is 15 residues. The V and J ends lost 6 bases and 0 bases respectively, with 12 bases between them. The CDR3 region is CASRPVACSGNTIYF. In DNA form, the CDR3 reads TGTGCCAGCAGACCCGTGGCCTGCTCTGGAAACACCATATATTTT.

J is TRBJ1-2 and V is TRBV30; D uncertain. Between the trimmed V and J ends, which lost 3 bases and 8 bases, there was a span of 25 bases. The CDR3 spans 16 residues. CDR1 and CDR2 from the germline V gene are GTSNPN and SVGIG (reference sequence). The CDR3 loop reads CAWRRGDNALVGGYTF. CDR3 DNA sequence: TGTGCCTGGAGGAGAGGTGACAATGCCCTAGTCGGAGGCTACACCTTC.